The 5 T cell receptor beta chains presented below share a single source sample, sequenced in a study of post-analysis software for immune sequencing data. Study findings and constraints: In patients, TRBV5-6, TRBV5-1 and TRBV20-1 belonged to roughly five TRBV segments found more frequently than in controls.

These receptors lack a known antigen. Unique molecular identifiers were built into the TCR beta cDNA libraries. In TCRdb, the PCR reads were re-called with MiXCR into one record per CDR3 protein. The table includes roughly 670,000 distinct CDR3 sequences, about 60% detected once. The sample comprised blood. Every receptor here comes from a girl aged 2 to 9 with multiple sclerosis.

This sequence joins TRBV20-1 and TRBJ2-3; D could derive from TRBD1 or TRBD2 (5 bases each). The CDR3 spans 15 residues. CDR1 and CDR2 (germline): DFQATT, SNEGSKA (reference sequence). Trimming removed 2 bases at V and 2 bases at J, with 14 bases between. CDR3: CSARFGREYTDTQYF. As DNA, the CDR3 is TGCAGTGCTAGATTTGGCAGGGAGTACACAGATACGCAGTATTTT.

The rearrangement joins TRBV3-1 to TRBJ1-2; D unclear. Germline V gene data show CDR1 as LGHDT and CDR2 as YNNKEL (reference sequence). The CDR3 extends over 16 amino acids. V shed 0 bases and J shed 0 bases, with 11 bases lying between them. DNA of the CDR3: TGTGCCAGCAGCCAAGAGCTGGGAGTCTCTAACTATGGCTACACCTTC. Translating it yields CASSQELGVSNYGYTF.

This clonotype was seen a handful of times. CDR3 region: CSIPEGNPTRVTQYF. The CDR3 DNA sequence: TGCAGCATACCCGAGGGCAACCCGACTAGGGTGACGCAGTATTTT. V gene TRBV29-1 combines with J gene TRBJ2-3; the D gene is possibly TRBD2 (6 bases). Germline V lookup: CDR1 SQVTM, CDR2 ANQGSEA. Between the trimmed V and J ends, which lost 8 bases and 9 bases, there was a span of 27 bases. The CDR3 is 15 residues long.

The chain employs TRBV4-1 and TRBJ1-1; 8 nucleotides agree with TRBD1. V gave up 4 bases and J gave up 4 bases; unmatched junction bases: 8. Germline V gene lookup returns CDR1 MGHRA and CDR2 YSYEKL. The CDR3 covers 15 residues. CDR3 bases: TGCGCCAGCAGCCCTCTCAGGGGGCCGGGCACTGAAGCTTTCTTT. Translation gives CASSPLRGPGTEAFF.

The V call is TRBV9, the J call TRBJ1-2; D gene unclear. Germline CDR1 and CDR2: SGDLS and YYNGEE. This CDR3 spans 14 amino acids. Trimming pared 0 bases from V and 3 bases from J, leaving 9 bases between. Here the CDR3 reads CASSVVQADYGYTF. The DNA for the CDR3 is TGTGCCAGCAGCGTAGTTCAGGCAGACTATGGCTACACCTTC.